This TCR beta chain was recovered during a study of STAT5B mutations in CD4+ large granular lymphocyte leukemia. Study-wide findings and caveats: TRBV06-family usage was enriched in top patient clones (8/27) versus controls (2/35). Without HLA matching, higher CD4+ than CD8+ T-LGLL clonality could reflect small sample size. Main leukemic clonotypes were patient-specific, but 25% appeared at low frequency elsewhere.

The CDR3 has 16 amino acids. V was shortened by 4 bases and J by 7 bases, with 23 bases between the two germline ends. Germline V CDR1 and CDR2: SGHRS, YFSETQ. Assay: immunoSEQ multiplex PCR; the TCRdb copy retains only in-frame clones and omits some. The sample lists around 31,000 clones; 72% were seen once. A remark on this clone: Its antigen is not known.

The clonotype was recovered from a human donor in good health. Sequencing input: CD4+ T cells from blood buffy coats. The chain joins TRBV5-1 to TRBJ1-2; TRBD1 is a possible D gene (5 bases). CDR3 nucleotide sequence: TGCGCCAGCAGCGCCGGGATTGACTCCTGGGGCGGTGGCTACACCTTC. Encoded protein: CASSAGIDSWGGGYTF.